The following is a T cell receptor beta chain sequence with its context. This record comes from a study of T-cell memory formation after mild COVID-19. One entry per CDR3 protein results from TCRdb running MiXCR on the 5' RACE reads. The sample yields 400,000 to 500,000 distinct CDR3 sequences, 15% to 25% seen once. Germline V CDR1 and CDR2: SEHNR, FQNEAQ (reference sequence). This CDR3 is 15 amino acids long. V lost 3 bases and J 0 bases, leaving 11 bases between the germline ends. The rearrangement joins TRBV7-9 to TRBJ1-1; D is possibly TRBD1 (5 bases). The receptor was isolated from an adult woman who had mild COVID-19 (a few samples of this study predate the infection). Cell type and time point are not known. Sequencing was done on a sample of PBMCs or a T cell subset sorted from them (not recorded which). CDR3 loop: CASSLSRVMNTEAFF. DNA for the CDR3: TGTGCCAGCAGCTTGTCCAGGGTCATGAACACTGAAGCTTTCTTT.